The rows below give T cell receptor beta chains drawn from one sample of a study of blood T cell repertoires in COVID-19. Measured with immunoSEQ multiplex PCR; TCRdb has only the in-frame clones, and not every one. Of some 220,000 clones listed, about 81% were seen once; the top ten hold less than 6%. Sequences were obtained from peripheral blood. These TCRs come from a woman aged 70 to 79 with COVID-19, enrolled during active disease. Each CDR3 is given without its conserved first and last residue. Clone size is given for some rows only: seen once, a few or many times, or a class if the clone is expanded.

TRBV24-1 | NA | ATSDWTSGRNTDTQY
TRBV18 | few | ASSSDGTNYGYT
TRBV28 | NA | ASSVMGQGFSAAF
TRBV19 | NA | ASSIQGDRNSPLH
TRBV5-4 | NA | ASSWAGTNTEAF
TRBV5-8 | once | ASSLRATSRD
TRBV7-9 | NA | ASSLEQGEKLF
TRBV27 | once | ASSLFASRWWDTQY
TRBV6-5 | NA | ASRPTGISYNEQF
TRBV7-2 | NA | ASSLRQVESVGELF
TRBV29-1 | NA | SAGLGTGNQPQH
TRBV28 | NA | ASSLQDILGYT
TRBV2 | NA | ASGLRGSTLGYT
TRBV7-7 | many | ASSAQGSNTGELF
TRBV5-1 | NA | ASSLRQVAPNTEAF
TRBV10-1 | NA | ASRTSGVTIIHTDTQY